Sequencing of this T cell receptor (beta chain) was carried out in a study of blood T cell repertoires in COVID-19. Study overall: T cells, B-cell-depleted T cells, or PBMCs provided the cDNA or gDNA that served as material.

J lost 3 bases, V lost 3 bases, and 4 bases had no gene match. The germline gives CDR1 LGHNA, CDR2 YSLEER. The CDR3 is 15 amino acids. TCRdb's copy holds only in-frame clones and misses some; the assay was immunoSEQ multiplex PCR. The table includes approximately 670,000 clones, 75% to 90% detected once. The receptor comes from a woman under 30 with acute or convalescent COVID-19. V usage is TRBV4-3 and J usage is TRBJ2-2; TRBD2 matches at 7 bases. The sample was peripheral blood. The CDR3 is CASSQVGRDTGELFF. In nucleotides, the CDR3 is TGCGCCAGCAGCCAGGTTGGGAGGGACACCGGGGAGCTGTTTTTT.